This entry lists 14 T cell receptor beta chains sequenced from one sample in a study of T-cell memory formation after mild COVID-19. TCRdb analysed the 5' RACE reads with MiXCR anew, one entry per CDR3 protein. Here the sample spans a few hundred thousand distinct CDR3 sequences, roughly 16% being singletons. Input material: PBMCs or a T cell subset sorted from them (not recorded which). These receptors came from a man aged 18 to 29 who had mild COVID-19 (a few samples of this study predate the infection). Cell type and time point are not known.

The chain links TRBV7-2 to TRBJ2-2; D ambiguous. Germline lookup yields CDR1 SGHTA and CDR2 FQGNSA. V was trimmed by 2 bases and J by 4 bases, leaving 8 bases between them. The length of the CDR3 is 14 residues. The CDR3 DNA sequence: TGTGCCAGCAGCTTAAGTCACCTCACCGGGGAGCTGTTTTTT. It yields the protein CASSLSHLTGELFF.

The rearrangement links TRBV15 to TRBJ2-6, with D tentatively TRBD2 (5 bases). CDR1 and CDR2 from the germline V gene are LNHNV and YYDKDF (reference sequence). V gave up 1 base and J gave up 1 base, with 5 bases separating them. This CDR3 region has 15 residues. For the CDR3, the DNA is TGTGCCACCAGCAGAGGAGGGTCTGGGGCCAACGTCCTGACTTTC. Translating it yields CATSRGGSGANVLTF.

This clonotype was counted a few times. J is TRBJ1-3 and V is TRBV5-1; D perhaps matches TRBD1 (5 bases). Germline V gene sequence: CDR1 SGHRS, CDR2 YFSETQ. CDR3 length: 17 residues. Deletions cut 1 base from V and 0 bases from J, with 14 bases between. DNA of the CDR3: TGCGCCAGCAGCTTGAGTCCGGGGGGATACTCTGGAAACACCATATATTTT. Amino acid sequence: CASSLSPGGYSGNTIYF.

This clonotype was picked up many times. The rearrangement joins TRBV29-1 to TRBJ1-3; unclear D gene. CDR3 size: 16 residues. Per the germline V gene, CDR1 is SQVTM and CDR2 is ANQGSEA. The V end lost 4 bases, the J end lost 0 bases, and 16 bases lay between the germline ends. For the CDR3, the DNA is TGCAGCGTTGTCGGCCTAGAGGACCTCTCTGGAAACACCATATATTTT. Translating gives CSVVGLEDLSGNTIYF.

The sample holds a few counts of this clonotype. The genes are TRBV27 and TRBJ1-4; 7 bases map to TRBD1. The CDR3 totals 16 residues. Trimming cost V 8 bases and J 2 bases; bases outside gene matches: 11. Germline lookup yields CDR1 MNHEY and CDR2 SMNVEV (reference sequence). In DNA, the CDR3 is TGTGCCAGCCGCCTTTCCGTGACAGGGACTAATGAAAAACTGTTTTTT. The encoded protein is CASRLSVTGTNEKLFF.

This clonotype was counted only a few times. The rearrangement uses TRBV7-2 and TRBJ2-7; possible D gene TRBD1, 7 bases. The CDR3 is 13 amino acids. The V end was cut by 4 bases, the J end by 7 bases, with 14 bases between. In germline, CDR1 is SGHTA, CDR2 FQGNSA. Here the CDR3 DNA reads TGTGCCAGCAGCTACTACAGGGGAGGAGAGCAGTACGTC. Amino acids: CASSYYRGGEQYV.

The genes are TRBV7-2 and TRBJ1-2; D not resolved. The germline V gene encodes CDR1 SGHTA and CDR2 FQGNSA. With 2 bases removed from V and 3 bases from J, the gap between germline ends came to 16 bases. This CDR3 is 16 amino acids long. CDR3 protein: CASSLSPRNSDYGYTF. Here the CDR3 DNA reads TGTGCCAGCAGCTTATCCCCCCGTAACTCCGACTATGGCTACACCTTC. Full variable domain (remainder filled in from reference TRBV7-2 and TRBJ1-2): GAGVSQSPSNKVTEKGKDVELRCDPISGHTALYWYRQSLGQGLEFLIYFQGNSAPDKSGLPSDRFSAERTGGSVSTLTIQRTQQEDSAVYLCASSLSPRNSDYGYTFGSGTRLTVV.

This clonotype was seen only a few times. The chain links TRBV9 to TRBJ2-7; D perhaps matches TRBD1 (6 bases). CDR1 is SGDLS, CDR2 YYNGEE, per germline. The CDR3 is 15 residues long. With 3 bases removed from V and 2 bases from J, the gap between germline ends came to 15 bases. The CDR3 protein is CASSATGSGAYEQYF. The CDR3 DNA sequence: TGTGCCAGCAGCGCCACAGGGAGTGGGGCCTACGAGCAGTACTTC.

This clonotype was picked up a small number of times. This chain connects TRBV29-1 to TRBJ2-3, with D unclear. This CDR3 comprises 14 residues. The V gene lost 7 bases and the J gene lost 2 bases, with 16 bases spanning the gap. Germline CDR1 SQVTM, CDR2 ANQGSEA. CDR3 sequence reads: CSGERPQDTDTQYF. In DNA, the CDR3 is TGCAGCGGAGAGAGACCCCAAGACACAGATACGCAGTATTTT.

By share of the sample, this clonotype is large. V is TRBV15 and J is TRBJ2-2, with 11 positions matching TRBD2. Germline V gene lookup returns CDR1 LNHNV and CDR2 YYDKDF (reference sequence). The V and J ends lost 0 bases and 5 bases, in that order; junction bases with no gene match: 14. The CDR3 sequence is 20 residues long. The CDR3 sequence is CATSRDVEVLASGGTGELFF. In DNA, the CDR3 is TGTGCCACCAGCAGAGATGTAGAGGTGTTGGCTAGCGGGGGGACCGGGGAGCTGTTTTTT.

This clonotype turned up a few times. The chain links TRBV20-1 to TRBJ1-5; no clear D gene. The CDR3 length is 13 residues. Trimming removed 4 bases at V and 6 bases at J, with 13 bases between. Germline CDR1 is DFQATT and CDR2 is SNEGSKA (reference sequence). CDR3 residues: CSAIYSFVQPQHF. The CDR3 DNA is TGCAGTGCTATCTACAGTTTTGTTCAGCCCCAGCATTTT.

J is TRBJ2-5 and V is TRBV6-5, with 8 bases identical to TRBD1. J was trimmed by 4 bases and V by 4 bases; bases with no gene match: 11. The CDR3 covers 16 residues. In germline, CDR1 is MNHEY, CDR2 SVGAGI. CDR3 sequence (DNA): TGTGCCAGCAGTTTTTCAGGGGGCTTATTTGGAGAGACCCAGTACTTC. Residues: CASSFSGGLFGETQYF.

This rearrangement joins TRBV11-2 to TRBJ2-1; TRBD1 aligns across 7 bases. Germline V lookup: CDR1 SGHAT, CDR2 FQNNGV. The V gene end was trimmed by 5 bases and the J gene end by 2 bases; junction bases not matched to a gene: 6. The CDR3 extends over 15 amino acids. CDR3 nucleotides: TGTGCCAGCAGCACCCGACAGGGAGCCTACAATGAGCAGTTCTTC. Translating gives CASSTRQGAYNEQFF.

This clonotype was seen only a few times. The CDR3 DNA is TGTGCCAGCAGCTTAGAGAGGTTTACTGAAGCTTTCTTT. Amino acid sequence: CASSLERFTEAFF. The chain recombines TRBV7-9 with TRBJ1-1; D is unclear. CDR3 size: 13 residues. Looked up from germline, CDR1 is SEHNR and CDR2 is FQNEAQ (reference sequence). Trimming pared 1 base from V and 5 bases from J, leaving 8 bases between. Supplemented by reference TRBV7-9 and TRBJ1-1, the full variable domain reads DTGVSQNPRHKITKRGQNVTFRCDPISEHNRLYWYRQTLGQGPEFLTYFQNEAQLEKSRLLSDRFSAERPKGSFSTLEIQRTEQGDSAMYLCASSLERFTEAFFGQGTRLTVV.